The clone carrying this T cell receptor beta chain was seen a few times. Its target is not known. These data originate in a study of T-cell reconstitution after alpha-beta-depleted transplantation in children. Study-level points and caveats: At one year after transplant, newly produced T cells mostly accounted for T-cell counts and diversity. TCRbeta diversity was high at day 60 in some patients (a result of surviving recipient T cells and thymic progenitors).

J gave up 4 bases and V 4 bases, and 9 bases lay outside the gene matches. The CDR3 sequence is 16 residues long. Preparation of the TCRbeta library used unique molecular identifiers. MiXCR, run by TCRdb on the PCR reads, gives a single entry per CDR3 protein. Altogether more than 500,000 distinct CDR3 sequences are present, 11% being singletons, with the ten largest covering roughly 15%. The specimen was PBMCs, mostly from graft donor cells, collected 180 days after TCRalphabeta/CD19-depleted stem cell transplant. The clonotype comes from a female patient aged 2 to 10 who had a stem cell transplant for aplastic anemia, so the T cells may come from the graft donor. This chain connects TRBV12-3 or TRBV12-4 to TRBJ2-7; 11 bases map to TRBD2. The CDR3 DNA follows: TGTGCCAGCAGTTCCATAACTAGCGGGAGAAAATACGAGCAGTACTTC. Translated, it gives CASSSITSGRKYEQYF.